The entry that follows covers one T cell receptor (beta chain) sequence. The data originate from a study of blood T cell repertoires in COVID-19. Clones were sequenced by immunoSEQ multiplex PCR, and TCRdb holds only the in-frame ones, with some missing. The top ten hold roughly 4.7% of the sample, which has about 100,000 clones, 88% seen once. CDR3 length equals 19 residues. The chain joins TRBV12-1 to TRBJ2-2; the table's D call of TRBD2 was not tested on the DNA. TRBV12-1 corresponds to a pseudogene. The clonotype comes from a human donor in a cohort sampled during active COVID-19. The sequencing input was peripheral blood. CDR3 DNA: TGTGCCAGCAGCTTGGGGGGATTACCGGGACTAGAGGGGAAGGAGGAGCTGTTTTTT. It specifies CASSLGGLPGLEGKEELFF.